The 27 T cell receptor beta chains in this list originate from one sample, sequenced in a study of CD4 T cells in relation to SARS-CoV-2 and coronaviruses. Their recognized antigens are unknown. Before the COVID-19 pandemic, during about 2010-2018, CD4+ T cells were taken from unexposed donors. CD4+ T cells were isolated from the cells after 10 days of culture. Sequenced by immunoSEQ multiplex PCR; TCRdb stores in-frame clones only, minus some. The sample lists some 15,000 clones; 75% to 80% were seen once. The sequencing sample was made of CD4+ T cells from PBMCs, cultured in vitro. The receptors were sampled from a human donor in good health.

A single count supports this clone. The chain uses TRBV19 and TRBJ1-1, with D perhaps TRBD1 (5 bases). There are 14 residues in the CDR3. V lost 5 bases, J lost 9 bases, and 19 bases lay in between. Germline CDR1 LNHDA, CDR2 SQIVND (reference sequence). The CDR3 loop is CASSEFRDGEKAFF. As DNA, the CDR3 is TGTGCCAGTAGTGAGTTCCGGGACGGTGAGAAAGCTTTCTTT. The entire variable domain, with the rest obtained from reference TRBV19 and TRBJ1-1, is as follows: DGGITQSPKYLFRKEGQNVTLSCEQNLNHDAMYWYRQDPGQGLRLIYYSQIVNDFQKGDIAEGYSVSREKKESFPLTVTSAQKNPTAFYLCASSEFRDGEKAFFGQGTRLTVV.

This clone was seen a single time. The junction differs from germline at one of its ends, possibly a read error. J is TRBJ2-4 and V is TRBV18; D unresolved. This CDR3 has 16 amino acids. Germline CDR1 reads KGHSH; CDR2 reads LQKENI. CDR3 bases: TGTGCCAGCTCACCAGGGATGGGAACAGCCGAAAACATTCAGTACTTC. Encoded protein: CASSPGMGTAENIQYF.

The rearrangement joins TRBV19 to TRBJ1-1; D gene uncertain. Germline-derived CDR1 and CDR2 are LNHDA and SQIVND (reference sequence). V shed 7 bases and J shed 0 bases, with 12 bases lying between them. This CDR3 spans 14 amino acids. This CDR3 is CASKLIRMNTEAFF. CDR3 nucleotide sequence: TGTGCCAGTAAACTCATTCGGATGAACACTGAAGCTTTCTTT.

This clone ranks as medium-sized. The chain couples TRBV5-1 to TRBJ1-1; 7 nucleotides line up with TRBD1. In germline, CDR1 is SGHRS, CDR2 YFSETQ. V dropped 4 bases and J dropped 6; count of bases not matched to a gene: 9. The CDR3 extends over 14 amino acids. CDR3 DNA: TGCGCCAGCAGCGGGCCAGGGGGTAGGGCTGAAGCTTTCTTT. Translation gives CASSGPGGRAEAFF.

In this sample, this clone turned up a few times. The gene calls are TRBV10-2 and TRBJ2-6; 9 bases map to TRBD1. The ends lost 3 bases at V and 3 bases at J; junction bases unmatched: 6. The CDR3 consists of 17 residues. CDR1 and CDR2 (germline): WSHSY, SAAADI. This CDR3 is CASSEPGQGLGANVLTF. Written as DNA, the CDR3 is TGCGCCAGCAGTGAACCGGGACAGGGACTTGGGGCCAACGTCCTGACTTTC.

This rearrangement joins TRBV7-9 to TRBJ2-3, with a weak D call TRBD1 (5 bases). Trimming removed 5 bases from V and 2 bases from J, with 14 bases in between. The CDR3 spans 15 residues. Looked up from germline, CDR1 is SEHNR and CDR2 is FQNEAQ (reference sequence). CDR3 residues: CASSPSRANTDTQYF. CDR3 bases: TGTGCCAGCAGCCCCAGCAGGGCGAACACAGATACGCAGTATTTT.

The chain uses TRBV19 and TRBJ1-2, with D possibly being TRBD1 (5 bases). CDR1 and CDR2 from the germline V gene are LNHDA and SQIVND (reference sequence). Trimming shortened V by 5 bases and J by 2 bases, and 15 bases separated the two germline ends. This CDR3 is built from 15 residues. The CDR3 loop is CASSPLGLRNYGYTF. CDR3 nucleotides: TGTGCCAGTAGTCCACTGGGACTGAGAAACTATGGCTACACCTTC.

The chain uses TRBV6-5 and TRBJ2-6; D is undetermined. The CDR3 contains 16 residues. V was shortened by 2 bases and J by 0 bases, with 8 bases between the two germline ends. Germline V gene data show CDR1 as MNHEY and CDR2 as SVGAGI. The CDR3 loop is CASSYGSYSGANVLTF. CDR3 bases: TGTGCCAGCAGTTACGGCAGTTACTCTGGGGCCAACGTCCTGACTTTC.

This sequence joins TRBV10-3 and TRBJ1-6; D might be TRBD1 (6 bases). The CDR3 extends over 15 amino acids. With 3 bases removed from V and 13 bases from J, the gap between germline ends came to 19 bases. The germline CDR1 and CDR2 sequences are ENHRY and SYGVKD. CDR3 coding DNA: TGTGCCATCAGTGACCCGATGCGGGGCCAGGGGCCCCTCCACTTT. As protein: CAISDPMRGQGPLHF.

The genes are TRBV24-1 and TRBJ2-1; 7 nucleotides align to TRBD2. The V segment lost 2 bases and the J segment 0 bases; nucleotides outside the gene matches: 18. CDR3 size: 21 residues. The germline V gene has CDR1 KGHDR and CDR2 SFDVKD. The DNA for the CDR3 is TGTGCCACCAGTGATTCCAGCGGGAAAGGGGCCTTATCAAGCTCCTACAATGAGCAGTTCTTC. Translation: CATSDSSGKGALSSSYNEQFF.

This clone came up a few times. The chain recombines TRBV7-9 with TRBJ1-2; a weak D match, TRBD1 (6 bases). There are 15 residues in the CDR3. The V end lost 1 base, the J end lost 6 bases, and 15 bases lay between the germline ends. From germline, CDR1 is SEHNR and CDR2 FQNEAQ (reference sequence). CDR3 coding DNA: TGTGCCAGCAGCTTAGAACAGGGTGTCGGGGATGGCTACACCTTC. This translates into CASSLEQGVGDGYTF.

The chain couples TRBV18 to TRBJ2-5, with D unclear. This CDR3 comprises 12 residues. V lost 2 bases, J lost 2 bases, and 3 bases lay in between. Germline lookup yields CDR1 KGHSH and CDR2 LQKENI. As DNA, the CDR3 is TGTGCCAGCTCACCAGAACAAGAGACCCAGTACTTC. Translation: CASSPEQETQYF.

J is TRBJ1-4 and V is TRBV3-1 (or the pseudogene TRBV3-2); D not certain. The CDR3 length is 13 residues. The germline CDR1 and CDR2 sequences are LGHDT and YNNKEL (reference sequence). V was trimmed by 8 bases and J by 10 bases, leaving 17 bases between them. This chain's CDR3 is CASFSAGGGKLFF. The CDR3, as DNA: TGTGCCAGCTTTTCCGCCGGCGGTGGAAAACTGTTTTTT.

V usage is TRBV28 and J usage is TRBJ1-6, with 7 bases lining up with TRBD1. CDR3 length: 14 residues. Germline V gene lookup returns CDR1 MDHEN and CDR2 SYDVKM. Unmatched junction bases numbered 5, after V lost 4 bases and J lost 8 bases. Here the CDR3 reads CASSSYRGHSPLHF. In DNA form, the CDR3 reads TGTGCCAGCAGTTCCTACAGGGGTCATTCACCCCTCCACTTT.

The chain uses TRBV14 and TRBJ2-1; 9 positions agree with TRBD2. Losses at the gene ends were 1 base for V and 7 bases for J; bases not matched to a gene: 11. Per germline, CDR1 SGHDN and CDR2 FVKESK. The CDR3 spans 17 residues. CDR3: CASSQGAAGGSRNEQFF. The CDR3 nucleotides are TGTGCCAGCAGCCAAGGAGCGGCGGGAGGGTCGAGGAATGAGCAGTTCTTC.

This clone was seen just once. This sequence joins TRBV28 and TRBJ2-3, with TRBD2 matching 10 bases. CDR1 MDHEN and CDR2 SYDVKM come from the germline V gene. V gave up 4 bases and J gave up 2 bases; unmatched junction bases: 24. This CDR3 region has 22 residues. The CDR3 loop is CASSSLFEIRGLAGAYTDTQYF. The CDR3 DNA reads TGTGCCAGCAGTTCCCTCTTCGAGATCCGAGGGCTAGCGGGAGCGTACACAGATACGCAGTATTTT.

CDR3 sequence (DNA): TGTGCCAGCAGTTACTCTCGCGCCGGGACAATAAAGTTCGAGCAGTACTTC. Translating gives CASSYSRAGTIKFEQYF. The V and J genes are TRBV6-2 or TRBV6-3 and TRBJ2-7, with D perhaps matching TRBD1 (6 bases). Trimming stripped 0 bases from V and 6 bases from J, with 21 bases between. This CDR3 is 17 amino acids long. Germline CDR1 reads MNHEY; CDR2 reads SVGEGT.

This rearrangement joins TRBV25-1 to TRBJ1-5, with no clear D. Trimming removed 4 bases from V and 1 base from J, with 8 bases in between. The CDR3 length is 14 residues. The germline CDR1 and CDR2 sequences are MGHDK and SYGVNS. CDR3 sequence reads: CASSALLSNQPQHF. CDR3 sequence (DNA): TGTGCCAGCAGTGCCCTTTTAAGCAATCAGCCCCAGCATTTT.

The V and J genes are TRBV19 and TRBJ2-1, with 10 bases aligning to TRBD2. CDR3 length: 16 residues. Germline loops: CDR1 LNHDA, CDR2 SQIVND (reference sequence). J was trimmed by 6 bases and V by 3 bases; bases with no gene match: 8. The CDR3 bases are TGTGCCAGTAGTATTAATCTAGCGGGAGAGGGCAATGAGCAGTTCTTC. This encodes CASSINLAGEGNEQFF.

The rearrangement joins TRBV6-5 to TRBJ1-5; unclear D gene. V was trimmed by 9 bases and J by 0 bases, leaving 15 bases between them. This CDR3 is built from 15 residues. CDR1 is MNHEY, CDR2 SVGAGI, per germline. The CDR3 nucleotides are TGTGCCAGTGATGGGAGATTACATAGCAATCAGCCCCAGCATTTT. As protein: CASDGRLHSNQPQHF.

The sample holds a few counts of this clone. The gene calls are TRBV28 and TRBJ1-2; D is undetermined. The CDR3 loop spans 15 amino acids. Germline CDR1 reads MDHEN; CDR2 reads SYDVKM. V lost 6 bases, J lost 6 bases, and 20 bases lay in between. Written as DNA, the CDR3 is TGTGCCAGCAGACGGGTTGGCAGAAATGGCCATGGCTACACCTTC. As protein: CASRRVGRNGHGYTF.

The genes are TRBV5-1 and TRBJ1-5; TRBD1 is a possible D gene (6 bases). The CDR3 is made up of 15 amino acids. The V end lost 1 base, the J end lost 0 bases, and 8 bases lay between the germline ends. In germline, CDR1 is SGHRS, CDR2 YFSETQ. CDR3 loop: CASSLTGYSNQPQHF. The CDR3 nucleotides read TGCGCCAGCAGCTTGACAGGGTATAGCAATCAGCCCCAGCATTTT.

A word on this clone: The identical CDR3 is also encoded by other nucleotide sequences in the sample. The rearrangement links TRBV3-1 (or the pseudogene TRBV3-2) to TRBJ2-3; TRBD2 is a possible D gene (5 bases). Germline V CDR1 and CDR2: LGHDT, YNNKEL (reference sequence). Trimming removed 1 base at V and 3 bases at J, with 5 bases between. The CDR3 has 13 amino acids. The CDR3 loop is CASSQGGTDTQYF. The CDR3 DNA follows: TGTGCCAGCAGCCAAGGAGGGACAGATACGCAGTATTTT.

V is TRBV4-1 and J is TRBJ1-2; possible D gene TRBD1, 6 bases. Germline V lookup: CDR1 MGHRA, CDR2 YSYEKL. The germline V and J ends were trimmed by 3 bases and 7 bases, with 15 bases remaining between them. This CDR3 has 14 amino acids. The CDR3 DNA is TGCGCCAGCAGCCAGGCTATCCAGGGGACTGGCTACACCTTC. Amino acids: CASSQAIQGTGYTF.

J is TRBJ2-1 and V is TRBV10-3; TRBD2 aligns across 7 bases. V was clipped by 10 bases and J by 6 bases; unmatched bases: 9. CDR3 length: 13 amino acids. In germline, CDR1 is ENHRY, CDR2 SYGVKD. The CDR3 region is CATLQREINEQFF. The CDR3 bases are TGTGCCACCCTCCAGCGGGAAATCAATGAGCAGTTCTTC.

V gene TRBV10-3 combines with J gene TRBJ1-1; D is unresolved. The length of the CDR3 is 12 residues. Germline loops: CDR1 ENHRY, CDR2 SYGVKD. The V and J ends lost 2 bases and 10 bases respectively, with 11 bases between them. This CDR3 reads CAISEIRAGAFF. As DNA, the CDR3 is TGTGCCATCAGTGAGATCCGTGCTGGAGCTTTCTTT.

This clone was found a few times. The chain recombines TRBV5-1 with TRBJ2-7; TRBD2 might be the D (5 bases). The CDR3 has 12 residues. The germline CDR1 and CDR2 sequences are SGHRS and YFSETQ. With 2 bases removed from V and 7 bases from J, the gap between germline ends came to 10 bases. The CDR3 region is CASSFDEGEQYF. The DNA of the CDR3 is TGCGCCAGCAGCTTCGATGAGGGAGAGCAGTACTTC. Full variable domain (outside the CDR3, taken from reference TRBV5-1 and TRBJ2-7): KAGVTQTPRYLIKTRGQQVTLSCSPISGHRSVSWYQQTPGQGLQFLFEYFSETQRNKGNFPGRFSGRQFSNSRSEMNVSTLELGDSALYLCASSFDEGEQYFGPGTRLTVT.